The 21 T cell receptor beta chains below were found in one sample sequenced in a study of shared clonotypes between healthy human individuals. CD8 cells regarded as naive lacked CD45RO, were positively chosen for CCR7, and omitted terminally differentiated effector memory CD45RA+ cells. The protocol was immunoSEQ multiplex PCR, while the TCRdb copy is restricted to in-frame clones and leaves out a portion. The sample carries around 1,900,000 clones, 93% recorded once. Sequenced material: naive CD8+ T cells from PBMCs. The receptors derive from a man aged 18 to 29 in good health. Some clones in this sample may be carry-over from other donors' samples.

A word on this clone: This specimen includes other DNA sequences encoding the same CDR3. The chain carries TRBV27 and TRBJ2-3; 7 positions match TRBD2. Trimming at V came to 8 bases and at J to 3 bases, leaving 5 bases not matched to a gene. This CDR3 comprises 13 residues. Germline CDR1 is MNHEY and CDR2 is SMNVEV (reference sequence). The CDR3 sequence is CASRARGTDTQYF. CDR3 coding DNA: TGTGCCAGCCGCGCGCGGGGGACAGATACGCAGTATTTT.

This clone was seen only once. The CDR3: CASSEGAGRVDTEAFF. CDR3 sequence (DNA): TGTGCCAGCAGTGAAGGGGCTGGCAGGGTAGACACTGAAGCTTTCTTT. The V call is TRBV2, the J call TRBJ1-1, with a weak D call TRBD1 (5 bases). CDR3 length: 16 amino acids. Trimming cost V 1 base and J 3 bases, with 15 bases left between them. The germline gives CDR1 SNHLY, CDR2 FYNNEI.

The chain couples TRBV4-3 to TRBJ1-3; D unclear. This CDR3 spans 15 amino acids. V was cut by 1 base and J by 2 bases, with 9 bases left in between. The V gene's germline CDR1 is LGHNA and CDR2 YSLEER. DNA of the CDR3: TGCGCCAGCAGCCAAGTTTTCACAGCTGGAAACACCATATATTTT. It encodes CASSQVFTAGNTIYF.

The V and J genes are TRBV29-1 and TRBJ1-1; D unclear. Germline CDR1 SQVTM, CDR2 ANQGSEA. V lost 5 bases and J 1 base, leaving 14 bases between the germline ends. This CDR3 has 14 residues. CDR3 sequence: CSVNPENSNTEAFF. The CDR3, as DNA: TGCAGCGTTAACCCGGAAAACTCGAACACTGAAGCTTTCTTT. Looking up the rest from reference TRBV29-1 and TRBJ1-1 gives the full variable domain: SAVISQKPSRDICQRGTSLTIQCQVDSQVTMMFWYRQQPGQSLTLIATANQGSEATYESGFVIDKFPISRPNLTFSTLTVSNMSPEDSSIYLCSVNPENSNTEAFFGQGTRLTVV.

The rearrangement links TRBV27 to TRBJ2-3, with 12 bases lining up with TRBD2. Germline loops: CDR1 MNHEY, CDR2 SMNVEV (reference sequence). V was pared by 5 bases and J by 2 bases, with 2 bases of the junction left unmatched. The CDR3 spans 15 residues. The CDR3 sequence: CASSPSGRVTDTQYF. The CDR3 DNA sequence: TGTGCCAGCAGTCCTAGCGGGAGGGTCACAGATACGCAGTATTTT.

This clone came up once. The V gene is TRBV7-9, the J gene TRBJ2-7; D may be TRBD1 (6 bases). Germline V gene data show CDR1 as SEHNR and CDR2 as FQNEAQ (reference sequence). The CDR3 contains 15 residues. V was shortened by 6 bases and J by 2 bases, with 17 bases between the two germline ends. DNA for the CDR3: TGTGCCAGCAGTTCTTGGGGGCGAAGCGCCTACGAGCAGTACTTC. Translating it yields CASSSWGRSAYEQYF.

This chain links TRBV6-6 with TRBJ1-1; maybe TRBD1 (6 bases). The CDR3 loop spans 13 amino acids. CDR1 is MNHNY and CDR2 is SVGAGI in the germline V gene (reference sequence). Trimming shortened V by 5 bases and J by 4 bases, and 11 bases separated the two germline ends. CDR3 sequence (DNA): TGTGCCAGCAGTGGGGGGCCGGTCACTGAAGCTTTCTTT. Its translation is CASSGGPVTEAFF.

The gene calls are TRBV7-9 and TRBJ1-5; tentative D call: TRBD1 (6 bases). Germline V gene lookup returns CDR1 SEHNR and CDR2 FQNEAQ (reference sequence). The CDR3 consists of 15 residues. Deletions cut 2 bases from V and 3 bases from J, with 11 bases between. The CDR3 here is CASSLIGGPNQPQHF. CDR3 nucleotides: TGTGCCAGCAGCTTAATAGGGGGGCCCAATCAGCCCCAGCATTTT.

CDR3 nucleotide sequence: TGTGCCAGCAGTTACTCGAAGTGGGGGGGCACCGGGGAGCTGTTTTTT. Amino acids: CASSYSKWGGTGELFF. The chain recombines TRBV6-6 with TRBJ2-2, with 7 bases lining up with TRBD2. V dropped 0 bases and J dropped 4; count of bases not matched to a gene: 5. The CDR3 has 16 amino acids. Germline V CDR1 and CDR2: MNHNY, SVGAGI (reference sequence).

Comments on this clone: The sample carries other DNA sequences with the same CDR3. The V gene is TRBV6-1, the J gene TRBJ1-2, with D uncertain. Germline loops: CDR1 MNHNS, CDR2 SASEGT. The V end lost 2 bases, the J end lost 2 bases, and 9 bases lay between the germline ends. The CDR3 consists of 14 residues. The CDR3 DNA follows: TGTGCCAGCAGTGAAATATTGGCGAACTATGGCTACACCTTC. This sequence encodes CASSEILANYGYTF.

The rearrangement joins TRBV19 to TRBJ2-7; 11 bases are shared with TRBD1. Unmatched junction bases numbered 4, after V lost 6 bases and J lost 3 bases. The CDR3 covers 14 residues. Looked up from germline, CDR1 is LNHDA and CDR2 is SQIVND (reference sequence). CDR3 sequence: CASSEGQGDYEQYF. CDR3 sequence (DNA): TGTGCCAGTAGCGAGGGACAGGGGGACTACGAGCAGTACTTC.

On this clone: Other DNA sequences from this sample encode an identical CDR3 as well. The chain uses TRBV29-1 and TRBJ2-7; 8 bases align to TRBD1. The CDR3 runs 13 residues. CDR1 and CDR2 (germline): SQVTM, ANQGSEA. The V and J ends lost 6 bases and 3 bases, in that order; junction bases with no gene match: 7. In nucleotides, the CDR3 is TGCAGCGTGACCGGGACAGGCGTCTACGAGCAGTACTTC. It yields the protein CSVTGTGVYEQYF.

The CDR3 loop reads CASRGLAGELRGEQFF. For the CDR3, the DNA is TGTGCCAGCAGAGGACTAGCGGGAGAATTACGGGGTGAGCAGTTCTTC. This chain connects TRBV11-2 to TRBJ2-1, with 13 bases matching TRBD2. The CDR3 contains 16 residues. Germline values: CDR1 SGHAT, CDR2 FQNNGV. J was trimmed by 9 bases and V by 6 bases; bases with no gene match: 11.

The chain is built from TRBV9 and TRBJ1-2; D might be TRBD1 (5 bases). Germline assignment: CDR1 SGDLS and CDR2 YYNGEE. V lost 0 bases and J lost 2, with 11 bases in between. CDR3 size: 15 residues. As DNA, the CDR3 is TGTGCCAGCAGCGTAGCTACCAGGGTCAACTATGGCTACACCTTC. Amino acids: CASSVATRVNYGYTF.

This clone was found once. V gene TRBV7-2 combines with J gene TRBJ2-7; 10 bases are shared with TRBD2. The germline gives CDR1 SGHTA, CDR2 FQGNSA. V lost 3 bases, J lost 7 bases, and 12 bases stayed unmatched. The length of the CDR3 is 16 residues. The DNA for the CDR3 is TGTGCCAGCAGCTTCGGACTAGCGGAGGGGAGTTGGGAGCAGTACTTC. It specifies CASSFGLAEGSWEQYF.

This chain uses TRBV9 with TRBJ2-5, with TRBD1 identical over 11 bases. Germline CDR1 reads SGDLS; CDR2 reads YYNGEE. The J segment lost 2 bases and the V segment lost 4 bases, leaving 4 bases of the junction unmatched. The CDR3 loop spans 15 amino acids. The chain's CDR3 is CASSNRDRGQETQYF. Here the CDR3 DNA reads TGTGCCAGCAGCAACCGGGACAGGGGGCAAGAGACCCAGTACTTC.

The chain combines TRBV4-2 with TRBJ1-3; unclear D gene. This CDR3 comprises 17 residues. The germline V gene encodes CDR1 LGHNA and CDR2 YNFKEQ. The ends were cut back, 1 base at V and 0 bases at J, with 13 bases in the middle. DNA for the CDR3: TGTGCCAGCAGCCAAGTTGAGACACACGTCTCTGGAAACACCATATATTTT. Its protein product is CASSQVETHVSGNTIYF.

This rearrangement joins TRBV30 to TRBJ2-3; weak D call: TRBD2 (6 bases). Germline CDR1 and CDR2: GTSNPN and SVGIG (reference sequence). With 1 base removed from V and 4 bases from J, the gap between germline ends came to 18 bases. CDR3 size: 16 residues. In nucleotides, the CDR3 is TGTGCCTGGAGTGGATTAGCGGCACCACCCGCAGATACGCAGTATTTT. It specifies CAWSGLAAPPADTQYF. The full variable domain, completed using reference TRBV30 and TRBJ2-3, is SQTIHQWPATLVQPVGSPLSLECTVEGTSNPNLYWYRQAAGRGLQLLFYSVGIGQISSEVPQNLSASRPQDRQFILSSKKLLLSDSGFYLCAWSGLAAPPADTQYFGPGTRLTVL.

V usage is TRBV9 and J usage is TRBJ2-1, with a tentative D call TRBD2 (5 bases). The CDR3 has 16 amino acids. Germline V lookup: CDR1 SGDLS, CDR2 YYNGEE. V dropped 1 base and J dropped 6 bases, with 17 bases sitting between them. CDR3 sequence reads: CASSVNDWTLGNEQFF. The CDR3 nucleotides are TGTGCCAGCAGCGTAAACGACTGGACTCTTGGCAATGAGCAGTTCTTC.

This clone was counted a single time. The J gene is TRBJ2-7, the V gene TRBV7-2; 8 bases align to TRBD2. From germline, CDR1 is SGHTA and CDR2 FQGNSA. CDR3 size: 17 residues. V trimming: 5 bases; J trimming: 2 bases; junction bases outside the gene matches: 14. The CDR3 reads CASSLRAGTRKTYEQYF. CDR3 nucleotide sequence: TGTGCCAGCAGCCTCCGAGCGGGGACTAGAAAAACCTACGAGCAGTACTTC. Looking up the rest from reference TRBV7-2 and TRBJ2-7 gives the full variable domain: GAGVSQSPSNKVTEKGKDVELRCDPISGHTALYWYRQSLGQGLEFLIYFQGNSAPDKSGLPSDRFSAERTGGSVSTLTIQRTQQEDSAVYLCASSLRAGTRKTYEQYFGPGTRLTVT.

The rearrangement uses TRBV9 and TRBJ1-5; D may be TRBD1 (6 bases). V gave up 3 bases and J gave up 3 bases, with 10 bases separating them. Germline V gene lookup returns CDR1 SGDLS and CDR2 YYNGEE. There are 14 residues in the CDR3. This CDR3 reads CASSAGAPNQPQHF. The CDR3 coding sequence is TGTGCCAGCAGCGCAGGGGCCCCCAATCAGCCCCAGCATTTT.